These 12 T cell receptor beta chains came from one sample sequenced in a study of cytomegalovirus exposure and HLA in healthy donors. PCR primers comprised 60 Vbeta and 13 Jbeta primers. Generated by immunoSEQ multiplex PCR, the TCRdb table keeps only in-frame clones and is missing some. There are about 170,000 clones in the sample; approximately 85% occur only once, and approximately 2% lies in the top ten. The sequenced sample consisted of PBMCs. These receptors all come from a young man in good health and CMV-seropositive.

The chain uses TRBV30 and TRBJ1-5; D is perhaps TRBD1 (5 bases). Germline CDR1 GTSNPN, CDR2 SVGIG (reference sequence). V dropped 1 base and J dropped 4 bases, with 8 bases sitting between them. The CDR3 runs to 13 residues. The CDR3 here is CAWSDQGNQPQHF. Written as DNA, the CDR3 is TGTGCCTGGAGTGATCAGGGTAATCAGCCCCAGCATTTT.

V usage is TRBV30 and J usage is TRBJ1-4; tentatively, D is TRBD1 (6 bases). This CDR3 is 14 amino acids long. Between the trimmed V and J ends, which lost 7 bases and 7 bases, there was a span of 19 bases. Germline CDR1 and CDR2: GTSNPN and SVGIG (reference sequence). CDR3 coding DNA: TGTGCCTCGAATAAACAGGGAGTTGGTGAAAAACTGTTTTTT. Its translation is CASNKQGVGEKLFF.

V usage is TRBV4-3 and J usage is TRBJ1-4; the D gene is possibly TRBD1 (5 bases). CDR1 is LGHNA, CDR2 YSLEER, per germline. The CDR3 is 16 residues long. Trimming cost V 0 bases and J 4 bases, with 12 bases left between them. CDR3 DNA: TGCGCCAGCAGCCAAGATCTCGACAGAATTAATGAAAAACTGTTTTTT. It is translated as CASSQDLDRINEKLFF.

This chain uses TRBV30 with TRBJ2-6; TRBD1 might be the D (6 bases). Germline lookup yields CDR1 GTSNPN and CDR2 SVGIG (reference sequence). The CDR3 covers 18 residues. Trimming cost V 6 bases and J 0 bases, with 21 bases left between them. The CDR3 is CACPPRQGFSSGANVLTF. The CDR3 nucleotides are TGTGCCTGCCCCCCGCGGCAGGGGTTTTCCTCTGGGGCCAACGTCCTGACTTTC.

Comment on this clone: Sequence at one end of the junction differs from germline and may be a read error. The chain recombines TRBV28 with TRBJ2-6, with 8 bases that match TRBD1. CDR3 size: 18 residues. CDR1 is MDHEN and CDR2 is SYDVKM in the germline V gene. The CDR3, as DNA: TGTGCCAGCAGAGCGAGGACAGGGATCAACTCTGGGGCCAACGGCCTGACTTTC. Its translation is CASRARTGINSGANGLTF.

The V and J genes are TRBV10-1 and TRBJ2-3; 11 bases map to TRBD1. V gave up 7 bases and J gave up 2 bases; unmatched junction bases: 11. CDR1 and CDR2 (germline): WNHNN, SYGVQD (reference sequence). The CDR3 has 17 amino acids. In DNA, the CDR3 is TGCGCCAGCACCAGGGACAGGGGGTCCAAATTCACAGATACGCAGTATTTT. It is translated as CASTRDRGSKFTDTQYF.

V gene TRBV7-8 combines with J gene TRBJ1-1; 11 bases line up with TRBD1. The CDR3 has 17 residues. Germline loops: CDR1 SGHVS, CDR2 FQNEAQ. V shed 1 base, J shed 4 bases, and the junction held 8 bases outside the gene matches. CDR3 in amino acids: CASSLGAWGQGVTEAFF. The CDR3 DNA reads TGTGCCAGCAGCTTAGGGGCCTGGGGACAGGGGGTCACTGAAGCTTTCTTT. Drawing the rest from reference TRBV7-8 and TRBJ1-1, the complete variable domain is GAGVSQSPRYKVAKRGQDVALRCDPISGHVSLFWYQQALGQGPEFLTYFQNEAQLDKSGLPSDRFFAERPEGSVSTLKIQRTQQEDSAVYLCASSLGAWGQGVTEAFFGQGTRLTVV.

J is TRBJ2-7 and V is TRBV19; the match to TRBD1 covers 9 bases. Germline V CDR1 and CDR2: LNHDA, SQIVND (reference sequence). This CDR3 spans 16 amino acids. Losses at the gene ends were 6 bases for V and 0 bases for J; bases not matched to a gene: 9. The CDR3 region is CASRSSGTGSSYEQYF. CDR3 nucleotides: TGTGCCAGTAGGTCATCCGGGACAGGGTCCTCCTACGAGCAGTACTTC.

The V call is TRBV15, the J call TRBJ2-7; 11 bases are a match to TRBD2. This CDR3 comprises 13 residues. With 0 bases clipped from V and 11 bases from J, the junction kept 3 bases outside the gene matches. Germline V gives CDR1 LNHNV, CDR2 YYDKDF (reference sequence). Here the CDR3 reads CATSRDLAGGEYF. CDR3 DNA: TGTGCCACCAGCAGAGATTTAGCGGGGGGGGAGTACTTC.

This chain connects TRBV5-1 to TRBJ1-3, with 11 nucleotides matching TRBD1. V lost 3 bases to trimming and J lost 8 bases; unmatched junction nucleotides: 1. Germline loops: CDR1 SGHRS, CDR2 YFSETQ. This CDR3 has 13 residues. The CDR3 DNA reads TGCGCCAGCAGCTGGACAGGGGGCGACACCATATATTTT. Translation: CASSWTGGDTIYF.

This sequence joins TRBV6-1 and TRBJ2-7, with 7 bases fitting TRBD1. Germline V gives CDR1 MNHNS, CDR2 SASEGT. Trimming removed 6 bases from V and 4 bases from J; junction bases left unmatched: 12. This CDR3 region has 15 residues. CDR3 in amino acids: CASRGPGQPFYEQYF. The DNA of the CDR3 is TGTGCCAGCAGAGGTCCGGGACAGCCATTTTACGAGCAGTACTTC.

This clone was counted a single time. The genes are TRBV2 and TRBJ2-7, with D possibly TRBD2 on 5 matching bases. V dropped 4 bases and J dropped 5 bases, with 18 bases sitting between them. This CDR3 comprises 15 residues. Germline V gives CDR1 SNHLY, CDR2 FYNNEI. The CDR3 loop is CASSVTRSRRDEQYF. The CDR3 DNA is TGTGCCAGCAGTGTTACCAGGAGCCGGCGGGACGAGCAGTACTTC.